What follows describes a single T cell receptor (beta chain). The J segment lost 7 bases and the V segment lost 4 bases, leaving 6 bases of the junction unmatched. Germline-derived CDR1 and CDR2 are MGHRA and YSYEKL. The CDR3 runs 13 residues. The data stem from a study of control samples from healthy donors and cancer patients. Using immunoSEQ multiplex PCR, the repertoire was profiled, and TCRdb retains in-frame clones only, with some absent. Found here are about 180,000 clones, 90% of them singletons; the top ten hold about 1.4%. Material for sequencing was blood. J is TRBJ1-2 and V is TRBV4-1; 7 bases line up with TRBD1. The sequence was collected from a woman aged 45-65 years in good health. The CDR3 nucleotides read TGCGCCAGCAGCCTTGACAGGGCAGCTGGCTACACCTTC. This codes for CASSLDRAAGYTF.